The rows below give T cell receptor beta chains drawn from one sample of a study of lymphopenia after photon versus proton radiotherapy. The assay was immunoSEQ multiplex PCR, and TCRdb's table has in-frame clones only and misses some. The table includes 20,000 to 25,000 clones, around 84% detected once. Sequences were derived from peripheral blood, sampled from a patient treated with photon-based radiotherapy. These receptors originate from a man between 60 and 75 years old with pancreatic cancer. Both conserved end residues are part of each CDR3. D genes are given only for firm matches.

V gene: TRBV6-5
D gene: TRBD1
J gene: TRBJ1-1
CDR3 DNA: TGTGCCAGCAGCCGGACAGGGGCTCCCACACAGGGTTTCTTT
CDR3 protein: CASSRTGAPTQGFF

V gene: TRBV29-1
D gene: TRBD1
J gene: TRBJ1-5
CDR3 DNA: TGCAGCGTTGAGGCAGGGGGCGATCAGCCCCAGCATTTT
CDR3 protein: CSVEAGGDQPQHF

V gene: TRBV27
D gene: NA
J gene: TRBJ2-5
CDR3 DNA: TGTGCCAGCAGTTTAGCCCGTCAACTGCAAGAGACCCAGTACTTC
CDR3 protein: CASSLARQLQETQYF

V gene: TRBV7-9
D gene: TRBD1
J gene: TRBJ2-5
CDR3 DNA: TGTGCCAGCAGCAAGCAAACAGGGGAGGAGACCCAGTACTTC
CDR3 protein: CASSKQTGEETQYF

V gene: TRBV5-8
D gene: NA
J gene: TRBJ1-4
CDR3 DNA: TGTGCCAGCAGCTTGGACGGCGAAAAACTGTTTTTT
CDR3 protein: CASSLDGEKLFF

V gene: TRBV11-2
D gene: NA
J gene: TRBJ1-1
CDR3 DNA: TGTGCCAGCAGCTTAGTGAGGACACGGACTGAAGCTTTCTTT
CDR3 protein: CASSLVRTRTEAFF

V gene: TRBV5-4
D gene: NA
J gene: TRBJ2-7
CDR3 DNA: TGTGCCAGCAGCTTGAACTATAGGAGCTCCTACGAGCAGTACTTC
CDR3 protein: CASSLNYRSSYEQYF

V gene: TRBV4-2
D gene: TRBD2
J gene: TRBJ2-2
CDR3 DNA: TGTGCCAGCAGTACTCGGGCTAGCGGGGGGACCGGGGAGCTGTTTTTT
CDR3 protein: CASSTRASGGTGELFF

V gene: TRBV2
D gene: NA
J gene: TRBJ1-4
CDR3 DNA: TGTGCCAGCAGAGGAGAAACGAAAGAAAAACTGTTTTTT
CDR3 protein: CASRGETKEKLFF

V gene: TRBV5-4
D gene: TRBD2
J gene: TRBJ2-4
CDR3 DNA: TGTGCCAGCAGCTTCGGGACTCTAGCGGGGGGGCGTATAAACATTCAGTACTTC
CDR3 protein: CASSFGTLAGGRINIQYF

V gene: TRBV10-1
D gene: TRBD2
J gene: TRBJ2-2
CDR3 DNA: TGCGCCAGCAGTGAGTTGGGGTGGCGGGGGGGCAATCCCATCACCACCGGGGAGCTGTTTTTT
CDR3 protein: CASSELGWRGGNPITTGELFF